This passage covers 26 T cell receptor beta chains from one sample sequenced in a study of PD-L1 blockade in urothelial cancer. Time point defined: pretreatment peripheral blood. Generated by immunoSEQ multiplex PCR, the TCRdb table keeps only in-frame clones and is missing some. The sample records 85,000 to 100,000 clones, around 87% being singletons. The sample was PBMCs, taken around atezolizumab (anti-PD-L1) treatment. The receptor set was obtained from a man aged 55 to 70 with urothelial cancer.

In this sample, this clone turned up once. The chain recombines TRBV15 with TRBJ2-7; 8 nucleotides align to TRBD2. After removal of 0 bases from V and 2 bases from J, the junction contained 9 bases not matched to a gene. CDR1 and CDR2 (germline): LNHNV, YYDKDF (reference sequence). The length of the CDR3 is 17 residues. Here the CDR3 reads CATSRDQSGGRTYEQYF. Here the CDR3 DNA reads TGTGCCACCAGCAGAGATCAGTCTGGCGGGAGGACCTACGAGCAGTACTTC.

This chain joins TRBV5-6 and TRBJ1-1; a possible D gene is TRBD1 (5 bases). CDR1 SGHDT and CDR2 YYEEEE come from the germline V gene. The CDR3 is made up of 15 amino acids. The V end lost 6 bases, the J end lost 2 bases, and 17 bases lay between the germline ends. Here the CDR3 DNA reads TGTGCCAGCACCCCGGGCTTGGGGCGAAACACTGAAGCTTTCTTT. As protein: CASTPGLGRNTEAFF.

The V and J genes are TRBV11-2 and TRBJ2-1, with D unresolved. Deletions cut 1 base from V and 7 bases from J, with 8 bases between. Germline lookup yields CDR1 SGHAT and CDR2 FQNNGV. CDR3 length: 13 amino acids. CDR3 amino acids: CASSLGARNEQFF. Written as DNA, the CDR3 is TGTGCCAGCAGCTTAGGGGCCAGAAATGAGCAGTTCTTC.

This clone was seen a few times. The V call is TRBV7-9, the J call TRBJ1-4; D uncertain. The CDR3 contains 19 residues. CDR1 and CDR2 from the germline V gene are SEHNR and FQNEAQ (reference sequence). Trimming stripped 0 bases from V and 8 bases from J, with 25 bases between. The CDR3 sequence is CASSLAPGWELTIDEKLFF. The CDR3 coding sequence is TGTGCCAGCAGCTTAGCTCCCGGGTGGGAGTTGACGATAGACGAAAAACTGTTTTTT. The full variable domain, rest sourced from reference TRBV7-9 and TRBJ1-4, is DTGVSQNPRHKITKRGQNVTFRCDPISEHNRLYWYRQTLGQGPEFLTYFQNEAQLEKSRLLSDRFSAERPKGSFSTLEIQRTEQGDSAMYLCASSLAPGWELTIDEKLFFGSGTQLSVL.

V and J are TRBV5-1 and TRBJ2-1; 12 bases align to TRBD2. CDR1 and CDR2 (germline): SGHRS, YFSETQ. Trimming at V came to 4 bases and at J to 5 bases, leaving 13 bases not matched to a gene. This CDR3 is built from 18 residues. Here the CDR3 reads CASSRSSGGVLPDNEQFF. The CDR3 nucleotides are TGCGCCAGCAGCAGGTCTAGCGGGGGGGTTTTGCCCGACAATGAGCAGTTCTTC.

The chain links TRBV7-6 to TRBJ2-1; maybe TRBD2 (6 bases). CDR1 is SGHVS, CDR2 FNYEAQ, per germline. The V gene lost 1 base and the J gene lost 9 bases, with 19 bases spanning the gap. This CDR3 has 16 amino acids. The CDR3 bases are TGTGCCAGCAGCTTAGTCGGCGGGACCACTCTGGGTGAGCAGTTCTTC. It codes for CASSLVGGTTLGEQFF.

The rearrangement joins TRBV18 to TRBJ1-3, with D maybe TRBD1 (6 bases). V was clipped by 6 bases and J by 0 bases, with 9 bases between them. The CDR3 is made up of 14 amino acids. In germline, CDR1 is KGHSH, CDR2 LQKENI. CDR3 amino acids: CASSKGDSGNTIYF. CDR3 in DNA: TGTGCCAGCTCGAAGGGGGACTCTGGAAACACCATATATTTT.

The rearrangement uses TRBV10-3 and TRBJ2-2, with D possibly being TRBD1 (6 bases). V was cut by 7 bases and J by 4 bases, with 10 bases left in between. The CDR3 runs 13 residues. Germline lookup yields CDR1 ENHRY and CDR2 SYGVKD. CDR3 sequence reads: CAITQGPTGELFF. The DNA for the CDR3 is TGTGCCATCACTCAGGGGCCCACCGGGGAGCTGTTTTTT.

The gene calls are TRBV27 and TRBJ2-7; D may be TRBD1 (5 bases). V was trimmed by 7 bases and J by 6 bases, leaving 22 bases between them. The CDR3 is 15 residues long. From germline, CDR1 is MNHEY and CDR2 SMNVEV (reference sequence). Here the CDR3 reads CASMASAGHSLEQYF. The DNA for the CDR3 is TGTGCCAGCATGGCCTCAGCAGGACACTCCCTCGAGCAGTACTTC.

The CDR3 DNA sequence: TGTGCCAGCAGTTTATTAGCCCACAATGAGCAGTTCTTC. It yields the protein CASSLLAHNEQFF. J is TRBJ2-1 and V is TRBV27; D remains ambiguous. There are 13 residues in the CDR3. V was trimmed by 1 base and J by 5 bases, leaving 6 bases between them. Germline CDR1 MNHEY, CDR2 SMNVEV (reference sequence).

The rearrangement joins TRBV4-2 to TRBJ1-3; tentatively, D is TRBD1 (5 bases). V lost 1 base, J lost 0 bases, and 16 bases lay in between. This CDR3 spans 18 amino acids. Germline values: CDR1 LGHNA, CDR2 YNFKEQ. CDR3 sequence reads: CASSQAEGVMSSGNTIYF. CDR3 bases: TGTGCCAGCAGCCAAGCCGAAGGGGTTATGAGCTCTGGAAACACCATATATTTT.

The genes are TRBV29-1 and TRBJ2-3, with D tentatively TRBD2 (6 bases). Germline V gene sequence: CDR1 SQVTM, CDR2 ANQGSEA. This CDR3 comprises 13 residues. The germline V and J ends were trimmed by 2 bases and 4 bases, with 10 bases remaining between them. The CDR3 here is CSVESPGADTQYF. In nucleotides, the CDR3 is TGCAGCGTTGAATCCCCGGGGGCAGATACGCAGTATTTT.

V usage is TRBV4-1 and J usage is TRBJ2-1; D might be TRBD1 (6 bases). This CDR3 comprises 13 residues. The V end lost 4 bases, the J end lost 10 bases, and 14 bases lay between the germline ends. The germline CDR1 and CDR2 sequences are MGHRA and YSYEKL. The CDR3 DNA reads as TGCGCCAGCAGCCTAGACAGGAGGCGGGAGCAGTTCTTC. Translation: CASSLDRRREQFF.

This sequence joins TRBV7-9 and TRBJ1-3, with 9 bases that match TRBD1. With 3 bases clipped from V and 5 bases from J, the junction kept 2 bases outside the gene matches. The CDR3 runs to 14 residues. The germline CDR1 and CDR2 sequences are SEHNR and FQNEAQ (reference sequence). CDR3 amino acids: CASSFGQGRNTIYF. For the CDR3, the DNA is TGTGCCAGCAGCTTCGGACAGGGGAGAAACACCATATATTTT.

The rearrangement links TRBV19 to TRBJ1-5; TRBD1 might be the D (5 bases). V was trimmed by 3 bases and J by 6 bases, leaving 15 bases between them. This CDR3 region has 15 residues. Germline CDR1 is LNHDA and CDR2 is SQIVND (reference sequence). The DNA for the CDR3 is TGTGCCAGTAGTATTTTGGGCCAGGGTGGTCAGCCCCAGCATTTT. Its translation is CASSILGQGGQPQHF.

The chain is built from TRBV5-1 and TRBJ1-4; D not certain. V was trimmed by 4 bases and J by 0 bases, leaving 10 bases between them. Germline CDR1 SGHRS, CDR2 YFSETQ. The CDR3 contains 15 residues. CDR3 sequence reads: CASSGQEATNEKLFF. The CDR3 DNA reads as TGCGCCAGCAGCGGGCAGGAAGCAACTAATGAAAAACTGTTTTTT.

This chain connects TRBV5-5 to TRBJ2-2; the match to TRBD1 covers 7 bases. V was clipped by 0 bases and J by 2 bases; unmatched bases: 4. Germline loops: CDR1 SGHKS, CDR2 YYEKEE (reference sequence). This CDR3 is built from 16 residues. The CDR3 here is CASSLAGQINTGELFF. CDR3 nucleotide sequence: TGTGCCAGCAGCTTGGCGGGACAGATAAACACCGGGGAGCTGTTTTTT.

The CDR3 nucleotides read TGTGCCAGCAGTCCTGACTCCCTGGGCGGGGGGACAGATACGCAGTATTTT. It yields the protein CASSPDSLGGGTDTQYF. V and J are TRBV7-9 and TRBJ2-3; 8 bases fit TRBD2. The trim removed 6 bases at V and 3 bases at J, leaving 14 bases unmatched. There are 17 residues in the CDR3. Looked up from germline, CDR1 is SEHNR and CDR2 is FQNEAQ (reference sequence).

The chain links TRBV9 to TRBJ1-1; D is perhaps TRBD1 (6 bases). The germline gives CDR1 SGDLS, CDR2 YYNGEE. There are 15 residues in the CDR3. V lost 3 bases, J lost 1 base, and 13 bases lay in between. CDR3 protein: CASSGGGVGNTEAFF. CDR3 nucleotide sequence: TGTGCCAGCAGCGGGGGGGGCGTCGGGAACACTGAAGCTTTCTTT.

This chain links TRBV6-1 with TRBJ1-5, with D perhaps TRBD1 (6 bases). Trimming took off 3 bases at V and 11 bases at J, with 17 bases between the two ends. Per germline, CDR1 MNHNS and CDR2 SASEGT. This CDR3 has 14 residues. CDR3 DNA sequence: TGTGCCAGCAGTGATGAGGGACATGGTATGGCCCAGCATTTT. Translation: CASSDEGHGMAQHF.

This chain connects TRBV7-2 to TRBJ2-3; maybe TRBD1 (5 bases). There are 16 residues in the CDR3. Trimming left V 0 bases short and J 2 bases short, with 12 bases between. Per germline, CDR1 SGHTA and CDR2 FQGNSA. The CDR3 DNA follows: TGTGCCAGCAGCTTAGCATCCCCAGGGAACACAGATACGCAGTATTTT. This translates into CASSLASPGNTDTQYF.

The CDR3 loop is CSVGGPSGERQPQHF. CDR3 in DNA: TGCAGCGTTGGGGGACCTTCGGGGGAGAGACAACCCCAGCATTTT. The chain uses TRBV29-1 and TRBJ1-5; D might be TRBD1 (5 bases). Per germline, CDR1 SQVTM and CDR2 ANQGSEA. CDR3 length: 15 residues. V lost 4 bases and J 10 bases, leaving 23 bases between the germline ends.

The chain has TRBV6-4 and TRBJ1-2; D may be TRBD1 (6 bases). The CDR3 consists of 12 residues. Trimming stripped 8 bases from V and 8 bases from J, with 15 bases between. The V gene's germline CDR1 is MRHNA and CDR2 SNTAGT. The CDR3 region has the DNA TGTGCCAGCGGATCAGGGGCGGGCGGCTACACCTTC. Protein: CASGSGAGGYTF.

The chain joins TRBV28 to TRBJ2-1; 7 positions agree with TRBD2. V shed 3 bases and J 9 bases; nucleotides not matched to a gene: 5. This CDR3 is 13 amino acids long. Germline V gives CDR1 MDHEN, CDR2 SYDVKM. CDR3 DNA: TGTGCCAGCAGTTTTGTGACTAGCAGTGAGCAGTTCTTC. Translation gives CASSFVTSSEQFF.

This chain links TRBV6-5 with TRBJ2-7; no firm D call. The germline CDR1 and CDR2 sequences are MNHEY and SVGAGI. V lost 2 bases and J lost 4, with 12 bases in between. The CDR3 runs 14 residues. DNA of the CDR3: TGTGCCAGCAGTTACAATCGTGTACTGTACGAGCAGTACTTC. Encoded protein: CASSYNRVLYEQYF.

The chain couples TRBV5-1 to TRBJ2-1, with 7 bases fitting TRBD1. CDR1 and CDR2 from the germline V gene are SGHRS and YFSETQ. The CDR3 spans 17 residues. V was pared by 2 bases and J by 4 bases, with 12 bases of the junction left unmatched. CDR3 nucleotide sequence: TGCGCCAGCAGCTTAACCGAACAGGGGACCCTTTACAATGAGCAGTTCTTC. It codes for CASSLTEQGTLYNEQFF.